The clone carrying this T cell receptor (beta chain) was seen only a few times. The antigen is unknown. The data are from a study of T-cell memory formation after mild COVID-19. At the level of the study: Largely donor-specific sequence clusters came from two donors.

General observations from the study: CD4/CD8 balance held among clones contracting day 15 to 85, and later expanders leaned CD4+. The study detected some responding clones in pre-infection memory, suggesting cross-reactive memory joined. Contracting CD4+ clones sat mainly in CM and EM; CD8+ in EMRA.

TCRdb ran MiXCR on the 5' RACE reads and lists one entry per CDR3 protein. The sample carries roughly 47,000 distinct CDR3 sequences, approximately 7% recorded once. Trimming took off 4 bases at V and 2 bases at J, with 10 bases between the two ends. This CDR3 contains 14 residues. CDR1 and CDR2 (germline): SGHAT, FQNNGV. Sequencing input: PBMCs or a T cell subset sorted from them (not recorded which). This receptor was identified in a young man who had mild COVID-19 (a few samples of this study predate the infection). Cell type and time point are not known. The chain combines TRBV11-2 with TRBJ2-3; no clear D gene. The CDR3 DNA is TGTGCCAGCAGCTCGCCCGTTGACACAGATACGCAGTATTTT. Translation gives CASSSPVDTDTQYF.